This T cell receptor (beta chain) is drawn from a study of OX40 agonist ivuxolimab in advanced cancers. Across the study: Six ivuxolimab dose levels, 0.01 to 10 mg/kg, were given intravenously every 2 weeks.

For this clone: The junction departs from the called germline gene at one end, perhaps through a read error.

The germline gives CDR1 SEHNR, CDR2 FQNEAQ (reference sequence). The CDR3 extends over 18 amino acids. The repertoire was sequenced with immunoSEQ multiplex PCR; TCRdb's copy has only in-frame clones and lacks some. In the table there are tens of thousands of clones, roughly 93% of which are singletons. The V gene is TRBV7-9, the J gene TRBJ2-6; tentatively, D is TRBD1 or TRBD2 (5 bases each). This receptor was identified in an adult with an advanced solid tumor such as melanoma, head and neck, liver or kidney cancer. The sequencing here drew on CD4+ or CD8+ T cells sorted from blood, taken in a trial of the OX40 agonist ivuxolimab. The CDR3 nucleotides are TGTGCCAGCAGCCTAGCTCCGGGACCAACCTCTGGGGCCAACGTCCTGACTTTC. Protein product: CASSLAPGPTSGANVLTF.